This T cell receptor (beta chain) came from a study of blood T cell repertoires in COVID-19. From germline, CDR1 is MNHNS and CDR2 SASEGT. V lost 4 bases and J lost 3; bases outside the gene matches: 4. This CDR3 comprises 16 residues. The repertoire was sequenced with immunoSEQ multiplex PCR; TCRdb's copy has only in-frame clones and lacks some. The profile covers 200,000 to 250,000 clones, with over 70% appearing a single time and more than 7% taken by the ten largest. The sequence derives from a woman aged 65 to 85 with acute or convalescent COVID-19. The gene calls are TRBV6-1 and TRBJ1-5; 12 positions match TRBD1. The source material was peripheral blood. CDR3 DNA: TGTGCCAGCAGTGTAGGGACAGGGGGCTTCAATCAGCCCCAGCATTTT. Translating it yields CASSVGTGGFNQPQHF.